What follows are 15 T cell receptor beta chains derived from one specimen sequenced in a study of beta chain features in type 1 diabetes. Expressed TCRB transcripts got sequenced, as all isolated RNA was reverse transcribed. Produced via immunoSEQ multiplex PCR; TCRdb's table is partial and in-frame only. The table has 400,000 to 450,000 clones, approximately 13% seen once; the top ten hold about 0.04%. Sequencing was carried out using naive CD4+ T cells from blood. All receptors come from a man in his thirties or forties in good health.

This clone was seen a handful of times. The chain couples TRBV7-2 to TRBJ2-3; D gene ambiguous. Germline V gene lookup returns CDR1 SGHTA and CDR2 FQGNSA. V was cut by 5 bases and J by 0 bases, with 15 bases left in between. This CDR3 is built from 16 residues. The CDR3 spells CASSLVGVVSTDTQYF. Written as DNA, the CDR3 is TGTGCCAGCAGCCTCGTTGGAGTGGTCAGCACAGATACGCAGTATTTT.

Comment on this clone: Other DNA sequences in the same sample also yield this CDR3. This sequence joins TRBV7-9 and TRBJ2-1; D is undetermined. V was pared by 1 base and J by 0 bases, with 4 bases between. The CDR3 consists of 14 residues. The germline V gene encodes CDR1 SEHNR and CDR2 FQNEAQ (reference sequence). CDR3 protein: CASSLGGSYNEQFF. Here the CDR3 DNA reads TGTGCCAGCAGCTTAGGCGGCTCCTACAATGAGCAGTTCTTC.

This clone was counted between two and nine times. The genes are TRBV13 and TRBJ1-2; D may be TRBD1 (5 bases). Germline V gene data show CDR1 as PRHDT and CDR2 as FYEKMQ (reference sequence). This CDR3 comprises 15 residues. The V end lost 4 bases, the J end lost 5 bases, and 17 bases lay between the germline ends. CDR3 residues: CASSSTSGFSYGYTF. CDR3 nucleotide sequence: TGTGCCAGCAGCTCTACTTCAGGGTTCTCATATGGCTACACCTTC.

The chain links TRBV7-7 to TRBJ2-5, with D perhaps matching TRBD1 (6 bases). Germline CDR1 SSHAT, CDR2 FNYEAQ (reference sequence). V shed 3 bases and J shed 4 bases, with 9 bases lying between them. This CDR3 contains 13 residues. CDR3 DNA sequence: TGTGCCAGCAGCTTGTGGGGGCGAGAGACCCAGTACTTC. It is translated as CASSLWGRETQYF.

This clone showed up many times. The rearrangement joins TRBV14 to TRBJ2-5; D remains ambiguous. CDR1 is SGHDN, CDR2 FVKESK, per germline. Trimming stripped 4 bases from V and 2 bases from J, with 2 bases between. CDR3 length: 11 amino acids. CDR3 sequence: CASSLQETQYF. CDR3 bases: TGTGCCAGCAGCCTACAAGAGACCCAGTACTTC.

The chain combines TRBV2 with TRBJ2-7; 7 bases agree with TRBD1. The junction had 15 bases not matched to a gene; V was cut back by 9 bases and J by 4 bases. Germline values: CDR1 SNHLY, CDR2 FYNNEI. There are 15 residues in the CDR3. The CDR3 reads CASKRPGQRKYEQYF. CDR3 sequence (DNA): TGTGCCAGTAAAAGGCCGGGACAGAGGAAATACGAGCAGTACTTC.

This clone came up a few times. The chain is built from TRBV11-2 and TRBJ2-3; D gene unclear. CDR3 length: 15 amino acids. V dropped 5 bases and J dropped 3 bases, with 15 bases sitting between them. Germline CDR1 is SGHAT and CDR2 is FQNNGV. The CDR3 spells CASSAARPGTDTQYF. For the CDR3, the DNA is TGTGCCAGCAGCGCTGCCCGGCCCGGAACAGATACGCAGTATTTT.

This clone was counted a few times. The chain carries TRBV2 and TRBJ1-1; D gene unclear. Germline V CDR1 and CDR2: SNHLY, FYNNEI. The V end lost 2 bases, the J end lost 0 bases, and 13 bases lay between the germline ends. The CDR3 has 16 residues. This CDR3 reads CASSEFPGRLNTEAFF. The CDR3 DNA is TGTGCCAGCAGTGAATTTCCTGGCAGATTGAACACTGAAGCTTTCTTT.

There are a few counts of this clone. The DNA for the CDR3 is TGCGCCAGCAGCTTGGTTCCGAAACCGAACACTGAAGCTTTCTTT. It translates to CASSLVPKPNTEAFF. The chain employs TRBV5-1 and TRBJ1-1; D call uncertain. This CDR3 has 15 amino acids. V lost 0 bases to trimming and J lost 1 base, with 10 bases between them. Germline loops: CDR1 SGHRS, CDR2 YFSETQ.

This clone has more than one count but fewer than ten. V usage is TRBV6-5 and J usage is TRBJ1-2; no reliable D call. V was shortened by 4 bases and J by 3 bases, with 9 bases between the two germline ends. Looked up from germline, CDR1 is MNHEY and CDR2 is SVGAGI. The CDR3 covers 13 residues. CDR3 coding DNA: TGTGCCAGCAGTTCGTCGAGAGACTATGGCTACACCTTC. It specifies CASSSSRDYGYTF.

As DNA, the CDR3 is TGCGCCAGCAGCTTTTACCCGGATCCCTACAATGAGCAGTTCTTC. It translates to CASSFYPDPYNEQFF. The rearrangement uses TRBV5-1 and TRBJ2-1; no definite D call. V gave up 2 bases and J gave up 2 bases, with 11 bases separating them. The CDR3 spans 15 residues. Germline-derived CDR1 and CDR2 are SGHRS and YFSETQ.

This clone appeared a few times. This sequence joins TRBV14 and TRBJ2-3; possible D gene TRBD2, 6 bases. CDR3 length: 16 amino acids. Germline assignment: CDR1 SGHDN and CDR2 FVKESK. Trimming took 4 bases from V and 2 from J, leaving 16 bases between them. This CDR3 is CASSPRGTLNTDTQYF. The CDR3 region has the DNA TGTGCCAGCAGCCCTAGAGGGACTTTAAACACAGATACGCAGTATTTT. The entire variable domain, with the rest obtained from reference TRBV14 and TRBJ2-3, is as follows: EAGVTQFPSHSVIEKGQTVTLRCDPISGHDNLYWYRRVMGKEIKFLLHFVKESKQDESGMPNNRFLAERTGGTYSTLKVQPAELEDSGVYFCASSPRGTLNTDTQYFGPGTRLTVL.

A few counts support this clone. The CDR3 sequence: CASSPKGPHQETQYF. In DNA, the CDR3 is TGTGCCAGCAGCCCAAAGGGGCCGCACCAAGAGACCCAGTACTTC. The V and J genes are TRBV7-9 and TRBJ2-5, with a tentative D call TRBD1 (5 bases). The CDR3 totals 15 residues. Germline V CDR1 and CDR2: SEHNR, FQNEAQ (reference sequence). V was clipped by 5 bases and J by 0 bases, with 13 bases between them.

The gene calls are TRBV2 and TRBJ2-1; 8 nucleotides line up with TRBD1. Germline lookup yields CDR1 SNHLY and CDR2 FYNNEI. This CDR3 has 15 amino acids. J lost 8 bases, V lost 1 base, and 7 bases had no gene match. The CDR3 coding sequence is TGTGCCAGCAGTGAAGTCGGACAGGGTATCGATGAGCAGTTCTTC. Translating it yields CASSEVGQGIDEQFF.

The chain joins TRBV30 to TRBJ2-3; 7 nucleotides match TRBD1. Per the germline V gene, CDR1 is GTSNPN and CDR2 is SVGIG (reference sequence). This CDR3 comprises 14 residues. The junction had 6 bases not matched to a gene; V was cut back by 2 bases and J by 4 bases. The CDR3 region has the DNA TGTGCCTGGAGTTGGGACAGAGCCGCAGATACGCAGTATTTT. It specifies CAWSWDRAADTQYF.